A selection of T cell receptor beta chains follows, all from one sample in a study of cytomegalovirus exposure and HLA in healthy donors. The table came from immunoSEQ multiplex PCR; TCRdb's copy has only in-frame clones and leaves some out. This sample has fewer than 200,000 clones; roughly 74% occur once, and the top ten carry around 4.7%. The sequenced sample was PBMCs. Receptor source: a male donor in good health and CMV-seronegative. Each CDR3 is given with its conserved first and last residue. The order of the fields is J gene, CDR3 length, V gene, clone size, D gene, CDR3 protein, CDR3 DNA. A D gene is named only where the DNA matches it firmly. Clone size is given for some rows only: seen once, a few or many times, or a class if the clone is expanded.

J: TRBJ1-2
length: 15
V: TRBV2
size: -
D: TRBD1
CDR3: CASSDPGQGDYGYTF
DNA: TGTGCCAGCAGCGATCCGGGACAGGGGGACTATGGCTACACCTTC

J: TRBJ1-2
length: 14
V: TRBV28
size: -
D: TRBD1
CDR3: CASSFDRGGYGYTF
DNA: TGTGCCAGCAGTTTTGACAGGGGCGGCTATGGCTACACCTTC

J: TRBJ2-1
length: 15
V: TRBV7-9
size: few
D: TRBD2
CDR3: CASSPGLAVGDEQFF
DNA: TGTGCCAGCAGCCCAGGACTAGCGGTGGGAGATGAGCAGTTCTTC

J: TRBJ2-7
length: 12
V: TRBV29-1
size: -
D: -
CDR3: CSVEGQKYEQYF
DNA: TGCAGCGTTGAGGGGCAGAAGTACGAGCAGTACTTC

J: TRBJ1-4
length: 12
V: TRBV10-3
size: -
D: -
CDR3: CAISEEGGKLFF
DNA: TGTGCCATCAGTGAGGAGGGCGGGAAACTGTTTTTT

J: TRBJ2-7
length: 13
V: TRBV27
size: few
D: TRBD2
CDR3: CASRASGSYEQYF
DNA: TGTGCCAGCAGGGCTAGCGGGAGTTACGAGCAGTACTTC

J: TRBJ2-1
length: 15
V: TRBV9
size: -
D: -
CDR3: CASSVAPSSYNEQFF
DNA: TGTGCCAGCAGCGTAGCGCCTAGCTCCTACAATGAGCAGTTCTTC

J: TRBJ2-1
length: 16
V: TRBV6-5
size: -
D: TRBD2
CDR3: CASSYKGTTARGEQFF
DNA: TGTGCCAGCAGTTACAAGGGGACTACCGCCCGGGGTGAGCAGTTCTTC

J: TRBJ2-5
length: 10
V: TRBV6-6
size: once
D: -
CDR3: CASGTGTQYF
DNA: TGTGCCAGCGGAACGGGGACCCAGTACTTC

J: TRBJ1-4
length: 17
V: TRBV25-1
size: once
D: TRBD1
CDR3: CASSEGGRGATNEKLFF
DNA: TGTGCCAGCAGTGAAGGAGGCAGGGGGGCAACTAATGAAAAACTGTTTTTT

J: TRBJ1-5
length: 15
V: TRBV2
size: -
D: TRBD1
CDR3: CASSDSTGGNQPQHF
DNA: TGTGCCAGCAGTGACTCGACAGGGGGGAATCAGCCCCAGCATTTT

J: TRBJ1-1
length: 16
V: TRBV19
size: -
D: -
CDR3: CASSGLIRVGNTEAFF
DNA: TGTGCCAGTAGTGGATTAATCAGGGTGGGAAACACTGAAGCTTTCTTT

J: TRBJ1-1
length: 12
V: TRBV7-6
size: -
D: -
CDR3: CASSSPNTEAFF
DNA: TGTGCCAGCAGCTCCCCTAACACTGAAGCTTTCTTT

J: TRBJ1-2
length: 16
V: TRBV2
size: -
D: TRBD1
CDR3: CASSAINRGTGYGYTF
DNA: TGTGCCAGCAGTGCGATTAACAGGGGCACGGGCTATGGCTACACCTTC

J: TRBJ2-1
length: 14
V: TRBV6-1
size: -
D: -
CDR3: CASRRGQVVNEQFF
DNA: TGTGCCAGCAGACGAGGCCAAGTGGTCAATGAGCAGTTCTTC

J: TRBJ1-2
length: 14
V: TRBV7-9
size: -
D: TRBD1
CDR3: CASSLGTGANGYTF
DNA: TGTGCCAGCAGCTTAGGGACAGGGGCTAACGGCTACACCTTC

J: TRBJ2-5
length: 13
V: TRBV7-2
size: -
D: -
CDR3: CASSLVSVETQYF
DNA: TGTGCCAGCAGCTTGGTGAGCGTCGAGACCCAGTACTTC

J: TRBJ1-2
length: 13
V: TRBV9
size: -
D: TRBD1
CDR3: CASSFSDRNGYTF
DNA: TGTGCCAGCAGCTTTTCGGACAGGAACGGCTACACCTTC

J: TRBJ2-2
length: 15
V: TRBV30
size: -
D: TRBD2
CDR3: CAWSVTGRRTGELFF
DNA: TGTGCCTGGAGTGTAACCGGGAGGCGGACCGGGGAGCTGTTTTTT

J: TRBJ1-4
length: 13
V: TRBV18
size: -
D: -
CDR3: CASSGDRHEKLFF
DNA: TGTGCCAGCTCAGGCGACAGACATGAAAAACTGTTTTTT

J: TRBJ2-1
length: 15
V: TRBV4-1
size: -
D: -
CDR3: CASSHGRGTYNEQFF
DNA: TGCGCCAGCAGCCATGGACGGGGTACCTACAATGAGCAGTTCTTC

J: TRBJ2-1
length: 12
V: TRBV11-2
size: -
D: -
CDR3: CASSSRLPKQFF
DNA: TGTGCCAGCAGCTCCCGACTGCCAAAGCAGTTCTTC

J: TRBJ1-5
length: 17
V: TRBV11-2
size: -
D: -
CDR3: CASSLGGHLYSNQPQHF
DNA: TGTGCCAGCAGCTTAGGTGGACACCTTTATAGCAATCAGCCCCAGCATTTT

J: TRBJ2-3
length: 15
V: TRBV11-2
size: -
D: TRBD2
CDR3: CASSSSGVSTDTQYF
DNA: TGTGCCAGCAGCTCGAGCGGGGTTAGCACAGATACGCAGTATTTT

J: TRBJ1-5
length: 15
V: TRBV19
size: -
D: -
CDR3: CASRRRGEDNQPQHF
DNA: TGTGCCAGTAGACGGAGGGGCGAGGACAATCAGCCCCAGCATTTT

J: TRBJ2-5
length: 14
V: TRBV19
size: -
D: TRBD1
CDR3: CASSPTGIGETQYF
DNA: TGTGCCAGTAGTCCGACAGGGATTGGGGAGACCCAGTACTTC

J: TRBJ1-2
length: 13
V: TRBV6-5
size: few
D: -
CDR3: CASSYSEDYGYTF
DNA: TGTGCCAGCAGTTACTCGGAGGATTATGGCTACACCTTC

J: TRBJ2-7
length: 11
V: TRBV5-5
size: -
D: -
CDR3: CASSITGEQYF
DNA: TGTGCCAGCAGCATAACAGGGGAGCAGTACTTC

J: TRBJ2-5
length: 15
V: TRBV4-1
size: many
D: TRBD2
CDR3: CASSPGTSGAETQYF
DNA: TGCGCCAGCAGCCCCGGGACTAGCGGGGCAGAGACCCAGTACTTC

J: TRBJ1-5
length: 14
V: TRBV4-3
size: -
D: -
CDR3: CASSQDRGWRPQHF
DNA: TGCGCCAGCAGCCAAGATAGGGGGTGGCGGCCCCAGCATTTT

J: TRBJ2-1
length: 12
V: TRBV10-3
size: -
D: -
CDR3: CAIAETYNEQFF
DNA: TGTGCCATCGCGGAAACTTACAATGAGCAGTTCTTC

J: TRBJ2-1
length: 14
V: TRBV9
size: -
D: -
CDR3: CASSPWRSADEQFF
DNA: TGTGCCAGCAGCCCCTGGAGATCGGCCGATGAGCAGTTCTTC

J: TRBJ1-2
length: 10
V: TRBV20-1
size: -
D: -
CDR3: CSARSYGYTF
DNA: TGCAGTGCTAGGTCTTATGGCTACACCTTC

J: TRBJ1-1
length: 15
V: TRBV5-1
size: few
D: -
CDR3: CASSLSGGGNTEAFF
DNA: TGCGCCAGCAGCTTGAGTGGGGGAGGGAACACTGAAGCTTTCTTT

J: TRBJ2-1
length: 16
V: TRBV5-1
size: -
D: -
CDR3: CASSPSGTQGMDEQFF
DNA: TGCGCCAGCAGCCCGTCCGGGACTCAAGGTATGGATGAGCAGTTCTTC

J: TRBJ2-1
length: 11
V: TRBV20-1
size: -
D: -
CDR3: CSATGNNEQFF
DNA: TGCAGTGCTACCGGGAACAATGAGCAGTTCTTC

J: TRBJ1-1
length: 15
V: TRBV19
size: -
D: TRBD1
CDR3: CASSIPRTGNTEAFF
DNA: TGTGCCAGTAGTATCCCCCGGACAGGGAACACTGAAGCTTTCTTT

J: TRBJ2-3
length: 15
V: TRBV9
size: -
D: TRBD2
CDR3: CASSFSGTGADTQYF
DNA: TGTGCCAGCAGCTTTAGCGGGACGGGGGCAGATACGCAGTATTTT